The next 9 T cell receptor beta chains were all read from a single sample in a study of blood T cell repertoires in COVID-19. The data were produced by immunoSEQ multiplex PCR, yet TCRdb's version contains in-frame clones alone and is incomplete. The sample lists about 190,000 clones; roughly 79% were seen once. Sequences were obtained from peripheral blood. These receptors came from a man aged 60-69 years with active or convalescent COVID-19.

The chain recombines TRBV28 with TRBJ1-5; D not certain. The CDR3 is made up of 12 amino acids. V gave up 8 bases and J gave up 0 bases, with 5 bases separating them. CDR1 is MDHEN and CDR2 is SYDVKM in the germline V gene. The CDR3 region has the DNA TGTGCCAGCCAGATTAGCAATCAGCCCCAGCATTTT. It specifies CASQISNQPQHF.

The chain recombines TRBV6-1 with TRBJ2-5; tentatively, D is TRBD2 (5 bases). This CDR3 contains 14 residues. Trimming took 0 bases from V and 7 from J, leaving 12 bases between them. The germline V gene has CDR1 MNHNS and CDR2 SASEGT. The CDR3 spells CASSEAEVRRTQYF. In nucleotides, the CDR3 is TGTGCCAGCAGTGAAGCGGAGGTCCGACGGACCCAGTACTTC.

The V gene is TRBV7-2, the J gene TRBJ2-1; D gene unclear. V lost 2 bases and J lost 3, with 5 bases in between. Per germline, CDR1 SGHTA and CDR2 FQGNSA. The CDR3 is 13 residues long. CDR3 region: CASSLSIYNEQFF. The DNA for the CDR3 is TGTGCCAGCAGCTTATCCATCTACAATGAGCAGTTCTTC.

The V call is TRBV27, the J call TRBJ2-7; TRBD2 matches at 9 bases. V trimming: 4 bases; J trimming: 4 bases; junction bases outside the gene matches: 8. CDR3 length: 15 residues. From germline, CDR1 is MNHEY and CDR2 SMNVEV (reference sequence). In DNA form, the CDR3 reads TGTGCCAGCAGTTGGAGACTAGCGGCACGTTACGAGCAGTACTTC. Translated: CASSWRLAARYEQYF.

The chain links TRBV20-1 to TRBJ2-1; D may be TRBD2 (5 bases). Trimming left V 3 bases short and J 7 bases short, with 13 bases between. Looked up from germline, CDR1 is DFQATT and CDR2 is SNEGSKA (reference sequence). The CDR3 is made up of 13 amino acids. For the CDR3, the DNA is TGCAGTGCTAGTCGGAATTCGGGGAATGAGCAGTTCTTC. This encodes CSASRNSGNEQFF.

The genes are TRBV2 and TRBJ1-5; 7 bases are a match to TRBD1. This CDR3 region has 16 residues. The V and J ends lost 3 bases and 6 bases, in that order; junction bases with no gene match: 11. Germline V gene data show CDR1 as SNHLY and CDR2 as FYNNEI. The CDR3 sequence: CASSESPGQRGQPQHF. In DNA, the CDR3 is TGTGCCAGCAGTGAGTCGCCGGGACAGAGGGGTCAGCCCCAGCATTTT.

This clone was seen at least ten times. The V gene is TRBV9, the J gene TRBJ2-5, with 7 bases identical to TRBD1. Germline lookup yields CDR1 SGDLS and CDR2 YYNGEE. This CDR3 region has 15 residues. V lost 4 bases to trimming and J lost 0 bases; unmatched junction nucleotides: 6. CDR3 loop: CASSRDSRNQETQYF. The CDR3 coding sequence is TGTGCCAGCAGCAGGGACAGTCGAAACCAAGAGACCCAGTACTTC.

The chain joins TRBV27 to TRBJ2-5, with 7 nucleotides matching TRBD1. The CDR3 consists of 15 residues. The V and J ends lost 0 bases and 5 bases, in that order; junction bases with no gene match: 6. The V gene's germline CDR1 is MNHEY and CDR2 SMNVEV (reference sequence). The CDR3 is CASSLSADRRETQYF. CDR3 DNA sequence: TGTGCCAGCAGTTTATCAGCGGACAGGCGGGAGACCCAGTACTTC.

This clone appeared a few times. This same CDR3 is encoded by further DNA sequences in the sample. This chain connects TRBV20-1 to TRBJ2-7, with TRBD1 matching 7 bases. Germline V gene sequence: CDR1 DFQATT, CDR2 SNEGSKA (reference sequence). This CDR3 has 11 amino acids. V trimming: 4 bases; J trimming: 4 bases; junction bases outside the gene matches: 1. The CDR3 DNA follows: TGCAGTGCTACCAGGGGGTACGAGCAGTACTTC. Its translation: CSATRGYEQYF.